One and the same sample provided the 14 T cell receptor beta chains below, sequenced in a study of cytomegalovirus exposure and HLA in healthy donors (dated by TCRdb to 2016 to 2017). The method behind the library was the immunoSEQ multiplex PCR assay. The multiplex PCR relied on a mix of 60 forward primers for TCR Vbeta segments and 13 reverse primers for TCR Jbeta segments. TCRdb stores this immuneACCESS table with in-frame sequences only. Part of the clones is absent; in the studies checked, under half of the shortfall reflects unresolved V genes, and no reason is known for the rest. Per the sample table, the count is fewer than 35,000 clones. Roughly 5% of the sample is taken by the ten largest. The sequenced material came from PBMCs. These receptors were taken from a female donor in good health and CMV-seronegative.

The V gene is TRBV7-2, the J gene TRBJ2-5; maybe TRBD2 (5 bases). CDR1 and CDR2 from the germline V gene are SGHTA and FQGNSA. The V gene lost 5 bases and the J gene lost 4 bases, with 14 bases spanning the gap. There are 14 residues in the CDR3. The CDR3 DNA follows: TGTGCCAGCAGCCTATCCAGAGGGCGAGAGACCCAGTACTTC. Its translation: CASSLSRGRETQYF.

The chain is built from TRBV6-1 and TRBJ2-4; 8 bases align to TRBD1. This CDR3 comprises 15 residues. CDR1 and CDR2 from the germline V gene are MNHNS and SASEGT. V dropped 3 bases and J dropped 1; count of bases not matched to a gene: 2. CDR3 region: CASSDQGAAKNIQYF. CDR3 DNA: TGTGCCAGCAGTGATCAGGGGGCGGCCAAAAACATTCAGTACTTC.

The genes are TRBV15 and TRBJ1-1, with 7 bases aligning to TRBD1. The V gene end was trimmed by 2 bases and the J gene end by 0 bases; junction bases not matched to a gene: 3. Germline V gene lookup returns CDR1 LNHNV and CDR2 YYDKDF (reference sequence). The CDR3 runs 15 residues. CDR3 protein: CATSRSTGMNTEAFF. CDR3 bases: TGTGCCACCAGCAGATCGACAGGGATGAACACTGAAGCTTTCTTT.

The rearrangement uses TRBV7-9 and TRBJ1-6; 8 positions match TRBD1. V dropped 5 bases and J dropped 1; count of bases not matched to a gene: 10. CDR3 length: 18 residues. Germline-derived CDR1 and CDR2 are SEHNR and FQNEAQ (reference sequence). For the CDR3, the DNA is TGTGCCAGCAGCCCAGGGACAGGTACTGGATCCTATAATTCACCCCTCCACTTT. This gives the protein CASSPGTGTGSYNSPLHF. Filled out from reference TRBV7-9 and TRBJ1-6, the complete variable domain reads DTGVSQNPRHKITKRGQNVTFRCDPISEHNRLYWYRQTLGQGPEFLTYFQNEAQLEKSRLLSDRFSAERPKGSFSTLEIQRTEQGDSAMYLCASSPGTGTGSYNSPLHFGNGTRLTVT.

The CDR3 region is CASSLGHRVTEQYF. The DNA of the CDR3 is TGTGCCAGCAGCTTAGGTCACAGGGTGACCGAGCAGTACTTC. The V gene is TRBV7-2, the J gene TRBJ2-7, with D possibly being TRBD1 (6 bases). Trimming shortened V by 1 base and J by 6 bases, and 13 bases separated the two germline ends. The CDR3 is 14 amino acids. Per the germline V gene, CDR1 is SGHTA and CDR2 is FQGNSA.

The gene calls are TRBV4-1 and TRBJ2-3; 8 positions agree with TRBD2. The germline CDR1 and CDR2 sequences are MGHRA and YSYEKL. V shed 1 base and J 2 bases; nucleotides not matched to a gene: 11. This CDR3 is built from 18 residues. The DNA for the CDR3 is TGCGCCAGCAGCCAAGGATACGGGGGGGCCAAAGTCACAGATACGCAGTATTTT. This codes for CASSQGYGGAKVTDTQYF.

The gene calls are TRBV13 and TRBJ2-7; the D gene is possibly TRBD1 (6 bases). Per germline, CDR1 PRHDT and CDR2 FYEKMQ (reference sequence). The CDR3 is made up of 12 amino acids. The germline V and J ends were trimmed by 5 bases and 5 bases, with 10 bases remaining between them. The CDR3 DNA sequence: TGTGCCAGCAGCCGAAGGACAGACGAGCAGTACTTC. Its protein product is CASSRRTDEQYF.

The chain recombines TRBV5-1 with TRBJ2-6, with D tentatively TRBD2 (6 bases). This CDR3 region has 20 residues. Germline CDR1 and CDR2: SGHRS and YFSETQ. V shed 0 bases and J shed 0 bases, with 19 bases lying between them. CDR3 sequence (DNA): TGCGCCAGCAGCTTGGCCATCCCGGGACTCGGCAACTCTGGGGCCAACGTCCTGACTTTC. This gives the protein CASSLAIPGLGNSGANVLTF. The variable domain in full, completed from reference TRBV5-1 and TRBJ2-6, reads KAGVTQTPRYLIKTRGQQVTLSCSPISGHRSVSWYQQTPGQGLQFLFEYFSETQRNKGNFPGRFSGRQFSNSRSEMNVSTLELGDSALYLCASSLAIPGLGNSGANVLTFGAGSRLTVL.

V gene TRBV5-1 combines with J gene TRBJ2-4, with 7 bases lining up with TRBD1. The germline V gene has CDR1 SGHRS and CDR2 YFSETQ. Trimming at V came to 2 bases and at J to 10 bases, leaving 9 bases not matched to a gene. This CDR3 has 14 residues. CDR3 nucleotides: TGCGCCAGCAGCTTCGGGACAGATCTTTGGATTCAGTACTTC. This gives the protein CASSFGTDLWIQYF. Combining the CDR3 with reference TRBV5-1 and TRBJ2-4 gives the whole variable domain KAGVTQTPRYLIKTRGQQVTLSCSPISGHRSVSWYQQTPGQGLQFLFEYFSETQRNKGNFPGRFSGRQFSNSRSEMNVSTLELGDSALYLCASSFGTDLWIQYFGAGTRLSVL.

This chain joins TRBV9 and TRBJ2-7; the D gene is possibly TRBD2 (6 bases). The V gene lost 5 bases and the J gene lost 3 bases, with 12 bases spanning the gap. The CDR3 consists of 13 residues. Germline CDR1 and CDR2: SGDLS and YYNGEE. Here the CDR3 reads CASSIADNYEQYF. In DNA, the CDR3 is TGTGCCAGCAGTATAGCGGACAACTACGAGCAGTACTTC.

For the CDR3, the DNA is TGTGCCAGTAGTATAACAGGCAGGGACTACGAGCAGTACTTC. Translation gives CASSITGRDYEQYF. The V gene is TRBV19, the J gene TRBJ2-7; possibly TRBD1 for D (5 bases). Germline V gene sequence: CDR1 LNHDA, CDR2 SQIVND (reference sequence). V lost 2 bases, J lost 3 bases, and 11 bases lay in between. CDR3 length: 14 amino acids. The full variable domain, rest sourced from reference TRBV19 and TRBJ2-7, is DGGITQSPKYLFRKEGQNVTLSCEQNLNHDAMYWYRQDPGQGLRLIYYSQIVNDFQKGDIAEGYSVSREKKESFPLTVTSAQKNPTAFYLCASSITGRDYEQYFGPGTRLTVT.

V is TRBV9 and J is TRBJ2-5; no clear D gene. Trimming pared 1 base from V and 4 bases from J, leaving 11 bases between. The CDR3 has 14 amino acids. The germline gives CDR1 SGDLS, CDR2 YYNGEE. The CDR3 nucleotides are TGTGCCAGCAGCGTAAACCCTGAGCGAGAGACCCAGTACTTC. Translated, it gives CASSVNPERETQYF.

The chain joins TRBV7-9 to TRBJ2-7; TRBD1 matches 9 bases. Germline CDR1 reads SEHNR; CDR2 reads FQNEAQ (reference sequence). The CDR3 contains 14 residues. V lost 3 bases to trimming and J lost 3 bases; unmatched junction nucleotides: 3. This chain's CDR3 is CASSFGTGIYEQYF. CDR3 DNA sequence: TGTGCCAGCAGCTTCGGGACAGGGATCTACGAGCAGTACTTC.

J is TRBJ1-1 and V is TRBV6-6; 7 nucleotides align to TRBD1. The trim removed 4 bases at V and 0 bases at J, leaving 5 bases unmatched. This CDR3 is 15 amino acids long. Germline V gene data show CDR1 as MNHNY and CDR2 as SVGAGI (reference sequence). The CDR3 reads CASSFATGVNTEAFF. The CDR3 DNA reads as TGTGCCAGCAGTTTCGCCACAGGGGTGAACACTGAAGCTTTCTTT.